Shown below are 5 T cell receptor beta chains from a single sample sequenced in a study of T cells after yellow fever vaccination. From the 5' RACE reads, TCRdb called clonotypes with MiXCR, one entry per CDR3 protein. The repertoire includes 180,000 or so distinct CDR3 sequences, 9.5% to 11% of them detected once, and 30% to 45% sits in the top ten. The input for sequencing was CD8+ T cells sorted from PBMCs, taken 15 days after the yellow fever booster vaccination. The receptors derive from a man between 18 and 29 years old who received the YFV17D yellow fever vaccine.

The rearrangement uses TRBV30 and TRBJ1-6; D uncertain. The V end lost 5 bases, the J end lost 0 bases, and 8 bases lay between the germline ends. Germline V gene sequence: CDR1 GTSNPN, CDR2 SVGIG (reference sequence). The CDR3 totals 14 residues. The CDR3 loop is CAWSDASYNSPLHF. CDR3 DNA: TGTGCCTGGTCGGACGCCTCCTATAATTCACCCCTCCACTTT.

The chain links TRBV6-2 or TRBV6-3 to TRBJ2-4; 7 nucleotides align to TRBD1. The CDR3 is 14 amino acids. Germline values: CDR1 MNHEY, CDR2 SVGEGT. V gave up 2 bases and J gave up 7 bases; unmatched junction bases: 5. The CDR3 spells CASSYPQGVNIQYF. For the CDR3, the DNA is TGTGCCAGCAGTTACCCGCAGGGGGTCAACATTCAGTACTTC.

V gene TRBV7-9 combines with J gene TRBJ2-2; D gene uncertain. Germline V gene data show CDR1 as SEHNR and CDR2 as FQNEAQ (reference sequence). The CDR3 runs to 12 residues. Trimming removed 5 bases at V and 4 bases at J, with 5 bases between. The CDR3 loop is CASSSTTGELFF. CDR3 in DNA: TGTGCCAGCAGCAGTACCACCGGGGAGCTGTTTTTT.

This rearrangement joins TRBV29-1 to TRBJ1-1, with D unclear. V dropped 7 bases and J dropped 2 bases, with 14 bases sitting between them. The CDR3 contains 13 residues. Germline V gene lookup returns CDR1 SQVTM and CDR2 ANQGSEA. Here the CDR3 reads CSGKGGSNTEAFF. CDR3 sequence (DNA): TGCAGCGGGAAAGGTGGATCCAACACTGAAGCTTTCTTT. The full variable domain, completed using reference TRBV29-1 and TRBJ1-1, is SAVISQKPSRDICQRGTSLTIQCQVDSQVTMMFWYRQQPGQSLTLIATANQGSEATYESGFVIDKFPISRPNLTFSTLTVSNMSPEDSSIYLCSGKGGSNTEAFFGQGTRLTVV.

This clonotype has a handful of counts. CDR3 nucleotide sequence: TGCGCCAGCAGCCAAGCCGGACAGGGGGCGTCCTACGAGCAGTACTTC. This encodes CASSQAGQGASYEQYF. The chain joins TRBV4-1 to TRBJ2-7; the match to TRBD1 covers 11 bases. The V gene end was trimmed by 1 base and the J gene end by 1 base; junction bases not matched to a gene: 3. The CDR3 has 16 residues. Germline V lookup: CDR1 MGHRA, CDR2 YSYEKL.